This TCR beta chain originates from a study of cytomegalovirus exposure and HLA in healthy donors. Points from the study as a whole: TCR beta chains associated with HLA were, in a later analysis, more clonally expanded than equally common others.

The CDR3 sequence is 14 residues long. The V end was cut by 6 bases, the J end by 1 base, with 12 bases between. Germline loops: CDR1 MDHEN, CDR2 SYDVKM. The PCR had 60 Vbeta and 13 Jbeta primers. Some clones are missing from TCRdb's copy, which holds only in-frame ones; the method was immunoSEQ multiplex PCR. The sample lists about 170,000 clones; approximately 86% were seen once. A note on this clone: The antigen remains unidentified.

This sequence originates from a male donor in good health and CMV-seronegative. Sequencing used PBMCs. The chain employs TRBV28 and TRBJ1-2, with D possibly TRBD1 on 6 matching bases. CDR3 residues: CASRINRDNYGYTF. The CDR3 coding sequence is TGTGCCAGCAGGATAAACAGGGATAACTATGGCTACACCTTC.